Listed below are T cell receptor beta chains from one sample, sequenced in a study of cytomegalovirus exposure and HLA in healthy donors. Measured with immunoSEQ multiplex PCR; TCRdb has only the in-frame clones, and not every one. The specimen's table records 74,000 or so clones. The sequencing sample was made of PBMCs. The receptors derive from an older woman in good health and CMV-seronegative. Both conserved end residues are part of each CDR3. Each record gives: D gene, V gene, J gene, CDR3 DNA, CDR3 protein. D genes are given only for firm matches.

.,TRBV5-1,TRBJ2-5,TGCGCCAGCAGCTTCGGTGCGGGTTCATATGAGACCCAGTACTTC,CASSFGAGSYETQYF
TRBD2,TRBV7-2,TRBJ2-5,TGTGCCAGCAGCTTAGGACTAGCGGGAGCGGAGACCCAGTACTTC,CASSLGLAGAETQYF
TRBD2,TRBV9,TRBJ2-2,TGTGCCAGCACTCTCACCGGGACTAGCCCGAACACCGGGGAGCTGTTTTTT,CASTLTGTSPNTGELFF
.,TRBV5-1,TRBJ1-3,TGCGCCAGCAGCCTCGAGACAGGTTACGTCGCTGGAAACACCATATATTTT,CASSLETGYVAGNTIYF
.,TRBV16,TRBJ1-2,TGTGCCAGCAGCCGGGGGACTGTTTCTAACTATGGCTACACCTTC,CASSRGTVSNYGYTF
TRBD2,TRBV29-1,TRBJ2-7,TGCAGCGTTATCAAGGCACTAGCGGGAACCTACGAGCAGTACTTC,CSVIKALAGTYEQYF
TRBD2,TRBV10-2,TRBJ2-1,TGCGCCAGCAGTGTAGCGGGAGGAGGCAATGAGCAGTTCTTC,CASSVAGGGNEQFF
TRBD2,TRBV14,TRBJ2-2,TGTGCCAGCCGTAGCGGGGTGAACACCGGGGAGCTGTTTTTT,CASRSGVNTGELFF
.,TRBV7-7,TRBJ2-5,TGTGCTAGCAGCCCTCTCCAAGAGACCCAGTACTTC,CASSPLQETQYF
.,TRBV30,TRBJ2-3,TGTGCCTGGAGAAGACAGCATACGCAGTATTTT,CAWRRQHTQYF
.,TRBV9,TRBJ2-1,TGTGCCAGCAGCGCGGAGGGACTGGGGCATAATGAGCAGTTCTTC,CASSAEGLGHNEQFF
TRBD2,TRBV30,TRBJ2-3,TGTGCCTGGAGGGGGGGGGTTCTGCGGGAGGGTGTTAGCACAGATACGCAGTATTTT,CAWRGGVLREGVSTDTQYF
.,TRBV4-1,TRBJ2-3,TGCGCCAGCAGCCTCCAAGGCGGGCGATATAGTACAGATACGCAGTATTTT,CASSLQGGRYSTDTQYF
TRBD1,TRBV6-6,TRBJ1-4,TGTGCCAGCAGTTACCGGGGACAGGGAACCGAAAAACTGTTTTTT,CASSYRGQGTEKLFF
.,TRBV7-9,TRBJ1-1,TGTGCCAGCAGCTTAGGCAGGATGAATGAAGCTTTCTTT,CASSLGRMNEAFF
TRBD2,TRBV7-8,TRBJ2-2,TGTGCCAGCAGCACCGCCCGGGGGGCTAGCGGGAGGCGAGGGTTCACCGGGGAGCTGTTTTTT,CASSTARGASGRRGFTGELFF
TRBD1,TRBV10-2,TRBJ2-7,TGCGCCATCTTAACCGGGACAGGGCCCTACGAGCAGTACTTC,CAILTGTGPYEQYF
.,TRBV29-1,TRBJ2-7,TGCAGCGTTGAAGCCGGGAGCGGCCACGAGCAGTACTTC,CSVEAGSGHEQYF
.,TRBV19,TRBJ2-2,TGTGCCAGTAGTACCCTTTTGAACACCGGGGAGCTGTTTTTT,CASSTLLNTGELFF
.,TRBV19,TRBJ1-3,TGTGCCAGTAGTACCAGGGACTCTGGAAACACCATATATTTT,CASSTRDSGNTIYF
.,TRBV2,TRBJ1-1,TGTGCCAGCAGCCTGGGGGGGAACACTGAAGCTTTCTTT,CASSLGGNTEAFF
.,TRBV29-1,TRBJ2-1,TGCAGCGTTGCAGAGCCGCTCGGACAAAGGAACAATGAGCAGTTCTTC,CSVAEPLGQRNNEQFF
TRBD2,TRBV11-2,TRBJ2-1,TGTGCCAGCAGCCCGGCCGCCTTCGCGGGAGGGCTAGATGAGCAGTTCTTC,CASSPAAFAGGLDEQFF
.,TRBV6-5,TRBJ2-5,TGTGCCAGCAGTTACTTCTCCGGGAAAGAGACCCAGTACTTC,CASSYFSGKETQYF
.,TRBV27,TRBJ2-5,TGTGCCAGCACGGACAGCAACCAAGAGACCCAGTACTTC,CASTDSNQETQYF
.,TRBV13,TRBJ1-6,TGTGCCAGCAGCTCGCTACAGGGTAATTCACCCCTCCACTTT,CASSSLQGNSPLHF
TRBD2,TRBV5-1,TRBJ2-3,TGCGCCAGCACCTCAGGACTAGCGGGAGTCCTTAGCACAGATACGCAGTATTTT,CASTSGLAGVLSTDTQYF
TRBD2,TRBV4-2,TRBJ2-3,TGTGCCAGCAGCCAACCGTTCCTAGCGGAGCCCACAGATACGCAGTATTTT,CASSQPFLAEPTDTQYF
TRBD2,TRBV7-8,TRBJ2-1,TGTGCCAGCAGCTTTTCCCGGGTAGCGGGAGTAAATGAGCAGTTCTTC,CASSFSRVAGVNEQFF